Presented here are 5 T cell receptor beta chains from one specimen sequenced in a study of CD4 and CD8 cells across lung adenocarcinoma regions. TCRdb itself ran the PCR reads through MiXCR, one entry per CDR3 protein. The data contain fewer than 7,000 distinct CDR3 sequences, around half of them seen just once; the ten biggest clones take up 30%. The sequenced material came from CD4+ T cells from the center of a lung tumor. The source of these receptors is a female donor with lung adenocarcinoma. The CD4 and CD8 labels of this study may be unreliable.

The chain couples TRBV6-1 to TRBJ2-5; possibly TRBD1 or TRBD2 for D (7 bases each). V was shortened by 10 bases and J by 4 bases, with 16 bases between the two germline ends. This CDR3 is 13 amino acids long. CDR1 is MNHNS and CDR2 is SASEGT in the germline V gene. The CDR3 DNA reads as TGTGCCACTACAGCAGGGGGGGGAGAGACCCAGTACTTC. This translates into CATTAGGGETQYF.

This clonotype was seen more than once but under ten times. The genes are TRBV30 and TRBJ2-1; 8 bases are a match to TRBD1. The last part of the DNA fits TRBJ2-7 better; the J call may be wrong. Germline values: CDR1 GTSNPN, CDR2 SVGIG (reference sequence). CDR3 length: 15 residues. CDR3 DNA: TGTGCCTGGAGCCCAGGGGGCGCAGGGTTCGGCGAGCAGTACTTC. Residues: CAWSPGGAGFGEQYF.

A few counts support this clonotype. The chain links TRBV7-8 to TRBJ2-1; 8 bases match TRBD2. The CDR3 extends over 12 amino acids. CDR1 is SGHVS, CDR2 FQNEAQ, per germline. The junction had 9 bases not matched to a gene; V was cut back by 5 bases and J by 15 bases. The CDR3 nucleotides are TGTGCCAGCAGCGGAGCACTAGCGGTTCGGTTCTTC. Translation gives CASSGALAVRFF. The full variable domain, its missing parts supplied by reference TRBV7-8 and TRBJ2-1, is GAGVSQSPRYKVAKRGQDVALRCDPISGHVSLFWYQQALGQGPEFLTYFQNEAQLDKSGLPSDRFFAERPEGSVSTLKIQRTQQEDSAVYLCASSGALAVRFFGPGTRLTVL.

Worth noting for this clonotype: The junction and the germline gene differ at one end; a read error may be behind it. The CDR3 DNA sequence: TGTGCCAGCAGTCTCGGGACGTCGAGCAATGAGCTGTTCTTC. Amino acid sequence: CASSLGTSSNELFF. The J gene is TRBJ2-1, the V gene TRBV6-4; the D call may be TRBD1 or TRBD2 (5 bases each). Looked up from germline, CDR1 is MRHNA and CDR2 is SNTAGT. The CDR3 covers 14 residues.

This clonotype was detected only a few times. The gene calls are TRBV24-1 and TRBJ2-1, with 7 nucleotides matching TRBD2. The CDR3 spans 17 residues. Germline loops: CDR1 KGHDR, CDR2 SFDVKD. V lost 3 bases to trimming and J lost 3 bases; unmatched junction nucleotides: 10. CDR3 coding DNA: TGTGCCACCAGTGATCCCGCTAGCGGATCATACTACAATGAGCAGTTCTTC. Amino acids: CATSDPASGSYYNEQFF.